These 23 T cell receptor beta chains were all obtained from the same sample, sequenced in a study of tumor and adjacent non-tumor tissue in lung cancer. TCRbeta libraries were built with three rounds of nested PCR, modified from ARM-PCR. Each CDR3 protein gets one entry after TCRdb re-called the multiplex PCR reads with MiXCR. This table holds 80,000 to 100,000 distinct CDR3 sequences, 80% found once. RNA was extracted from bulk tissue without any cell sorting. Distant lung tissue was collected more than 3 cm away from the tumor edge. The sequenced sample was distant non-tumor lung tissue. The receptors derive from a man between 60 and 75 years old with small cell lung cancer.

The CDR3 coding sequence is TGCAGTGCTACGACCGGGACTAGTGCAAGCTCCTACAATGAGCAGTTCTTC. The encoded protein is CSATTGTSASSYNEQFF. V is TRBV20-1 and J is TRBJ2-1; TRBD2 matches at 8 bases. Germline CDR1 DFQATT, CDR2 SNEGSKA (reference sequence). After removal of 4 bases from V and 0 bases from J, the junction contained 11 bases not matched to a gene. The CDR3 runs to 17 residues.

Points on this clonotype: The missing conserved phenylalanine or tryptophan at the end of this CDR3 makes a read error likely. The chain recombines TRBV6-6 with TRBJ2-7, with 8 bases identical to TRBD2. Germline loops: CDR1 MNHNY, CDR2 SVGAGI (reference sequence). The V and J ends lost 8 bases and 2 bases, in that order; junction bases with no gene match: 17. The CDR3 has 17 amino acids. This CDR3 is CASCSLDSAGDTYEQYS. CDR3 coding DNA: TGTGCCAGCTGTTCACTCGATTCAGCGGGAGACACCTACGAGCAGTACTCC.

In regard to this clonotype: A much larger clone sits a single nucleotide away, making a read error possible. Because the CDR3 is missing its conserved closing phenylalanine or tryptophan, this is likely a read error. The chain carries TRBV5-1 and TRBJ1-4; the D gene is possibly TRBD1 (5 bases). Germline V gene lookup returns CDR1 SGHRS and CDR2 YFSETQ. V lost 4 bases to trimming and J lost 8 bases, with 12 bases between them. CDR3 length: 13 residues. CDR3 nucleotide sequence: TGCGCCAGCAGCAAGGGACCCTCGGAAAAACTGTTTATT. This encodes CASSKGPSEKLFI.

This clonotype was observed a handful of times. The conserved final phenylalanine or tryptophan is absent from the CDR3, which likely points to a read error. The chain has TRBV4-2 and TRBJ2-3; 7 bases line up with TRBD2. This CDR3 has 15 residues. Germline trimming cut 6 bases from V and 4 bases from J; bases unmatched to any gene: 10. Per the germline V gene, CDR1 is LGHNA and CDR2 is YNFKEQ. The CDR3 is CASSHTGGGPDTQYS. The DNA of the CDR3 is TGTGCCAGCAGTCACACGGGAGGAGGGCCAGATACGCAGTATTCT.

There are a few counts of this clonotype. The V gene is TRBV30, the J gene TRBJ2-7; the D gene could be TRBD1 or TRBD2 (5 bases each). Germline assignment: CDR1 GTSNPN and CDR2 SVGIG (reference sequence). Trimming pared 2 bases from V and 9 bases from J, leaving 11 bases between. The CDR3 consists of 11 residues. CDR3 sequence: CAWSIGDGQYV. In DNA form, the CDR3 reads TGTGCCTGGAGTATAGGGGACGGGCAGTACGTC.

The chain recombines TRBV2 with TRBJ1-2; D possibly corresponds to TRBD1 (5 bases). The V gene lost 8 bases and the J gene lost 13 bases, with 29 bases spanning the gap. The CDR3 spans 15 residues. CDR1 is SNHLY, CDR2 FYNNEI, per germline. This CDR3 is CASLKGWQGGVPITF. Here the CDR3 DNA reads TGTGCCAGCCTAAAGGGGTGGCAGGGAGGTGTGCCGATCACCTTC.

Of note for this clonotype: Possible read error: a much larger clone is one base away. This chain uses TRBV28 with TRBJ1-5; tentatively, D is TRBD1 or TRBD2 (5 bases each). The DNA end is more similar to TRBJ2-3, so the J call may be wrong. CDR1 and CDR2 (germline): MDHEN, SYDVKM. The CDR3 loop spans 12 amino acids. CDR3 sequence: CASSFRDGAQYF. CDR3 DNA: TGTGCCAGCAGTTTTCGTGACGGGGCCCAGTATTTT.

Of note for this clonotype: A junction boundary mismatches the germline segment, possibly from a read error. The CDR3 sequence is CASSPLQWEGQDEKFF. CDR3 DNA: TGTGCCAGCAGCCCTCTACAGTGGGAGGGCCAGGATGAGAAGTTCTTC. The chain recombines TRBV7-9 with TRBJ2-1; 7 bases align to TRBD2. This CDR3 spans 16 amino acids. Germline CDR1 and CDR2: SEHNR and FQNEAQ (reference sequence).

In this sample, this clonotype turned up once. The CDR3 region has the DNA TGTGCCAGCATGCCCCTGGACAGCGCAGCTCAAGACCAGTACTTC. This encodes CASMPLDSAAQDQYF. This chain joins TRBV12-3 or TRBV12-4 and TRBJ2-7, with a possible D match to TRBD1 (6 bases). There are 15 residues in the CDR3. Trimming cost V 7 bases and J 10 bases, with 26 bases left between them.

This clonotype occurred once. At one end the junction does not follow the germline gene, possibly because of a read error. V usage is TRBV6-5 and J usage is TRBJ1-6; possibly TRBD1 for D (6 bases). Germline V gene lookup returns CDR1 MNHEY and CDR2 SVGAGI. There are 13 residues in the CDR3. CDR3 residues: CASTMGAYSPLHF. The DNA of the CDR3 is TGTGCCAGTACGATGGGGGCTTATTCACCCCTCCACTTC.

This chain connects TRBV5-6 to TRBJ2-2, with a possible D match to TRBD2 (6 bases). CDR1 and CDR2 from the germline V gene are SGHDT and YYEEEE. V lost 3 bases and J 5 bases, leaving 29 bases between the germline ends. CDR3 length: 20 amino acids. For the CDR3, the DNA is TGTGCCAGCAGCTGCGGGAACTCACCGACGAGGCTATGGAAGACCGGGGAGCTGTTTTTT. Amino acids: CASSCGNSPTRLWKTGELFF.

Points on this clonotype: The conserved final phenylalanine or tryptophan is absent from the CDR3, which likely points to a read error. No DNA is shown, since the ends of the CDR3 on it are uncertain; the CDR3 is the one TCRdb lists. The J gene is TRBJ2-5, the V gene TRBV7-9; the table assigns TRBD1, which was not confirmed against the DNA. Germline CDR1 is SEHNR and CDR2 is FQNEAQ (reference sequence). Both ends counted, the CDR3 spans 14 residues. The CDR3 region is CASNIREVQETRYS.

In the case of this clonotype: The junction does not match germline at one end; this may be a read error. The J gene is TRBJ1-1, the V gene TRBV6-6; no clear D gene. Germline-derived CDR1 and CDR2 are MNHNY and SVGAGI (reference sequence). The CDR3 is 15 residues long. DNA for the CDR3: TGTGCCAGCAATTACTCCGGGGTTGAGAACACTGAAGCTTTCTTT. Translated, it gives CASNYSGVENTEAFF.

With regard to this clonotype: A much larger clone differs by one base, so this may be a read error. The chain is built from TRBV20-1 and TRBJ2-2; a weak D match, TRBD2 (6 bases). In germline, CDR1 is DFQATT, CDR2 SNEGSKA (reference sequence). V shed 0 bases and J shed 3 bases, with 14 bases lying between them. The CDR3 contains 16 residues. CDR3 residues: CSARDRDGGDTGELFF. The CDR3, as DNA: TGCAGTGCTAGAGACCGGGACGGGGGAGACACCGGGGAGCTGTTTTTT.

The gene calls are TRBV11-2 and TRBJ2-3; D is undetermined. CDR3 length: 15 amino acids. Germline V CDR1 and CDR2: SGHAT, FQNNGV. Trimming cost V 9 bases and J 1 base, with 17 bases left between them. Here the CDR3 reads CARSKAWICTDTQYF. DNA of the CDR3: TGTGCCAGAAGCAAGGCGTGGATTTGCACAGATACGCAGTATTTT.

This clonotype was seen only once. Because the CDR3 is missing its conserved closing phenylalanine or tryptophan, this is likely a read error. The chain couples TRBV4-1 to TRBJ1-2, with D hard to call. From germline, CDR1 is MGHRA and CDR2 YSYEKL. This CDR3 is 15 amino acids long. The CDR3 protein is CVSSPPGRINYGYTL. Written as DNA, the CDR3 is TGCGTCAGCAGCCCTCCCGGACGGATAAACTATGGCTACACCTTA.

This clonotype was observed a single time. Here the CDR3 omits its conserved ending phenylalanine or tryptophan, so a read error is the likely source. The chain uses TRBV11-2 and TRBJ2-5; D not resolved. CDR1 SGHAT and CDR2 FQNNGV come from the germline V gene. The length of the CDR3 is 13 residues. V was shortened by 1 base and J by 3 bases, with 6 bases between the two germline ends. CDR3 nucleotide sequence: TGTGCCAGCAGCTTAGGGGCCAAAGAGACCCAGTACCCC. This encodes CASSLGAKETQYP.

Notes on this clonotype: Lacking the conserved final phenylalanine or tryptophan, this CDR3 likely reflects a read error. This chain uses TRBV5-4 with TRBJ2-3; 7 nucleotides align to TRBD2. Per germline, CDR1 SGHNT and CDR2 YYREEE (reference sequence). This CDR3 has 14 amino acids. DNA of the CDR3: TGTACCAGCATCTTCGGCGGGAGTGGAGATACGCAGTATTTA. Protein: CTSIFGGSGDTQYL.

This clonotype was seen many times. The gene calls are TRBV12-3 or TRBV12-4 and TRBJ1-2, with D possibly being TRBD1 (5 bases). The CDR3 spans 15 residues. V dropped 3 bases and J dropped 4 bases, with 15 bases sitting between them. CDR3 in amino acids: CASSLTALGLYGYTF. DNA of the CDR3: TGTGCCAGCAGTTTGACAGCACTCGGACTCTATGGCTACACCTTC.

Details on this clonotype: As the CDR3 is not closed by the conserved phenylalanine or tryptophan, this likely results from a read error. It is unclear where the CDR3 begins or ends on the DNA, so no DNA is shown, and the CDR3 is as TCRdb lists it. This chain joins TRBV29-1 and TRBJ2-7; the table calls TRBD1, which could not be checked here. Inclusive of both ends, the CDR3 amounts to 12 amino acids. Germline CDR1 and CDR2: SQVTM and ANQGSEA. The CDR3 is CSARQGPYEQYL.

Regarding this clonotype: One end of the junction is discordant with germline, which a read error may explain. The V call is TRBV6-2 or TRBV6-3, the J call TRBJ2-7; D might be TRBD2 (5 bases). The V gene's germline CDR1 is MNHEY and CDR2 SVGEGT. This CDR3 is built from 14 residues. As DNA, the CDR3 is TGTGCCAGCAAGGTAGCGAGAGCCCCTATGGAGCAGCACTTC. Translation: CASKVARAPMEQHF.

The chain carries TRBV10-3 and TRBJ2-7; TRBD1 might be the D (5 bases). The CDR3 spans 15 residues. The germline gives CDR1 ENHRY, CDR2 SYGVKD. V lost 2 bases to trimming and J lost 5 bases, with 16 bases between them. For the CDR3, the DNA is TGTGCCATCAGTGAGACAGGTGGCCAGTCGGACGAGCAGTACGTC. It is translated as CAISETGGQSDEQYV.

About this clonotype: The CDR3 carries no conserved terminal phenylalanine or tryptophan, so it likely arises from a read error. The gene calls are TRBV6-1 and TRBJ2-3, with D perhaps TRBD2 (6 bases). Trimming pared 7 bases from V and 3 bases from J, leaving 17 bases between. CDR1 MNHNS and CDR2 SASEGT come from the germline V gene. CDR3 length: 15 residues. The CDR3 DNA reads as TGTGCCAGCACCGCAGCTAGCGAAGGAACAGATACGCAGTATTGT. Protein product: CASTAASEGTDTQYC.